These 21 T cell receptor beta chains share one sample of origin, sequenced in a study of OX40 agonist ivuxolimab in advanced cancers. Method: immunoSEQ multiplex PCR; TCRdb's copy keeps in-frame clones and lacks some. The sample holds around 76,000 clones; over 80% are singletons and the top ten take over 4.5%. This material consisted of CD4+ or CD8+ T cells sorted from blood, taken in a trial of the OX40 agonist ivuxolimab. Every receptor here comes from an adult with an advanced solid tumor such as melanoma, head and neck, liver or kidney cancer.

The chain uses TRBV11-2 and TRBJ2-7; either TRBD1 or TRBD2 may supply D (5 bases each). Germline lookup yields CDR1 SGHAT and CDR2 FQNNGV. CDR3 size: 18 residues. Trimming took 0 bases from V and 0 from J, leaving 18 bases between them. CDR3 protein: CASSLDKTGTLSSYEQYV. The CDR3, as DNA: TGTGCCAGCAGCTTAGATAAGACCGGGACCCTGAGCTCCTACGAGCAGTACGTC.

The chain is built from TRBV25-1 and TRBJ1-4; TRBD1 might be the D (6 bases). Germline CDR1 MGHDK, CDR2 SYGVNS. Deletions cut 6 bases from V and 12 bases from J, with 17 bases between. This CDR3 spans 13 amino acids. The CDR3 DNA sequence: TGTGCCAGCAGGAAAATGGGACAAGGAGAACTGTTTTTT. Residues: CASRKMGQGELFF.

The chain joins TRBV27 to TRBJ2-3; D might be TRBD2 (6 bases). This CDR3 is 14 amino acids long. Germline V CDR1 and CDR2: MNHEY, SMNVEV (reference sequence). With 5 bases removed from V and 3 bases from J, the gap between germline ends came to 12 bases. CDR3 region: CASSQYRETDTQYF. The CDR3 nucleotides read TGTGCCAGCAGTCAATATCGGGAGACAGATACGCAGTATTTT.

The chain has TRBV29-1 and TRBJ1-3; the D gene is possibly TRBD1 (6 bases). Looked up from germline, CDR1 is SQVTM and CDR2 is ANQGSEA. V lost 7 bases, J lost 6 bases, and 16 bases lay in between. The CDR3 loop spans 13 amino acids. The CDR3 reads CSGWGGLENTIYF. In nucleotides, the CDR3 is TGCAGCGGGTGGGGGGGCCTCGAAAACACCATATATTTT.

The genes are TRBV4-3 and TRBJ2-4; D gene uncertain. Trimming left V 0 bases short and J 7 bases short, with 13 bases between. The CDR3 runs to 15 residues. In germline, CDR1 is LGHNA, CDR2 YSLEER. Written as DNA, the CDR3 is TGCGCCAGCAGCCAAGATATAGGAGTTTGGAACATTCAGTACTTC. Translated, it gives CASSQDIGVWNIQYF.

The rearrangement uses TRBV28 and TRBJ2-1; D unresolved. Germline V gene sequence: CDR1 MDHEN, CDR2 SYDVKM. CDR3 length: 12 amino acids. V was clipped by 5 bases and J by 7 bases, with 9 bases between them. The CDR3 DNA reads as TGTGCCAGCAGTCAATCCTTAAATGAGCAGTTCTTC. This codes for CASSQSLNEQFF.

The chain uses TRBV7-8 and TRBJ2-1, with 7 bases that match TRBD2. J lost 5 bases, V lost 3 bases, and 7 bases had no gene match. This CDR3 region has 15 residues. The germline V gene has CDR1 SGHVS and CDR2 FQNEAQ. The CDR3 DNA is TGTGCCAGCAGCTTGGCAAGCGGGAAGAACAATGAGCAGTTCTTC. Translated: CASSLASGKNNEQFF.

The rearrangement joins TRBV14 to TRBJ1-6; D gene uncertain. Germline V gene lookup returns CDR1 SGHDN and CDR2 FVKESK. CDR3 size: 16 residues. Deletions cut 1 base from V and 7 bases from J, with 14 bases between. The CDR3 is CASSQGLETRNSPLHF. CDR3 sequence (DNA): TGTGCCAGCAGCCAAGGTCTTGAGACAAGGAATTCACCCCTCCACTTT.

The chain employs TRBV28 and TRBJ2-7, with a tentative D call TRBD2 (5 bases). The CDR3 extends over 14 amino acids. Germline-derived CDR1 and CDR2 are MDHEN and SYDVKM. With 0 bases removed from V and 4 bases from J, the gap between germline ends came to 10 bases. Here the CDR3 reads CASSLWGRGYEQYF. The CDR3 DNA is TGTGCCAGCAGTTTATGGGGGAGAGGTTACGAGCAGTACTTC.

The chain links TRBV7-9 to TRBJ1-1, with 8 bases fitting TRBD1. The length of the CDR3 is 15 residues. After removal of 3 bases from V and 4 bases from J, the junction contained 7 bases not matched to a gene. CDR1 and CDR2 from the germline V gene are SEHNR and FQNEAQ (reference sequence). CDR3 residues: CASSLSGGAGTEAFF. In DNA form, the CDR3 reads TGTGCCAGCAGCTTGTCAGGGGGCGCCGGCACTGAAGCTTTCTTT.

The rearrangement links TRBV7-3 to TRBJ1-4; 9 bases are shared with TRBD1. With 4 bases clipped from V and 8 bases from J, the junction kept 5 bases outside the gene matches. CDR1 and CDR2 (germline): SGHTA, FQGTGA. The CDR3 sequence is 14 residues long. CDR3 loop: CASSSEQGAEKLFF. CDR3 nucleotides: TGTGCCAGCAGCTCTGAACAGGGGGCAGAAAAACTGTTTTTT.

The rearrangement uses TRBV30 and TRBJ1-4; tentative D call: TRBD1 (5 bases). Germline V gene data show CDR1 as GTSNPN and CDR2 as SVGIG (reference sequence). The CDR3 runs 13 residues. V lost 5 bases to trimming and J lost 7 bases, with 14 bases between them. The CDR3 DNA reads TGTGCCTGGGATCAGGGAGGCGGTGAAAAACTGTTTTTT. Translating it yields CAWDQGGGEKLFF.

The chain joins TRBV5-6 to TRBJ2-3; 8 nucleotides agree with TRBD2. The CDR3 runs to 16 residues. Trimming took 2 bases from V and 4 from J; bases not matched to a gene: 9. CDR1 SGHDT and CDR2 YYEEEE come from the germline V gene. Here the CDR3 DNA reads TGTGCCAGCAGCTTTACGACTAGCGTGGTCGCAGATACGCAGTATTTT. It is translated as CASSFTTSVVADTQYF.

The rearrangement links TRBV7-9 to TRBJ1-2; D call uncertain. CDR1 SEHNR and CDR2 FQNEAQ come from the germline V gene (reference sequence). The V end lost 2 bases, the J end lost 4 bases, and 8 bases lay between the germline ends. The CDR3 spans 13 residues. Here the CDR3 reads CASSLYEGYGYTF. CDR3 DNA sequence: TGTGCCAGCAGCTTATATGAAGGCTATGGCTACACCTTC.

CDR3 in DNA: TGTGCCAGCATTTTCGGGCAGGGGGCAATCGAAGCTGAAGCTTTCTTT. It translates to CASIFGQGAIEAEAFF. The chain combines TRBV5-5 with TRBJ1-1, with 8 nucleotides matching TRBD1. The CDR3 spans 16 residues. Per the germline V gene, CDR1 is SGHKS and CDR2 is YYEKEE (reference sequence). V lost 6 bases and J lost 6; bases outside the gene matches: 16. Combining the CDR3 with reference TRBV5-5 and TRBJ1-1 gives the whole variable domain DAGVTQSPTHLIKTRGQQVTLRCSPISGHKSVSWYQQVLGQGPQFIFQYYEKEERGRGNFPDRFSARQFPNYSSELNVNALLLGDSALYLCASIFGQGAIEAEAFFGQGTRLTVV.

J is TRBJ1-6 and V is TRBV5-6, with unresolved D. The length of the CDR3 is 15 residues. Trimming left V 0 bases short and J 6 bases short, with 10 bases between. Germline V gene data show CDR1 as SGHDT and CDR2 as YYEEEE. This chain's CDR3 is CASSLDTSPNSPLHF. The DNA of the CDR3 is TGTGCCAGCAGCTTGGATACGTCCCCTAATTCACCCCTCCACTTT.

This clone was detected only a few times. The CDR3 DNA reads as TGCGCCAGCAGCCCCTTACATTCACCCCTCCACTTT. Translating gives CASSPLHSPLHF. This chain uses TRBV4-1 with TRBJ1-6; no reliable D call. This CDR3 is 12 amino acids long. The germline V gene encodes CDR1 MGHRA and CDR2 YSYEKL. Trimming removed 4 bases from V and 8 bases from J, with 6 bases in between.

The rearrangement uses TRBV10-1 and TRBJ1-2; 7 nucleotides align to TRBD1. Germline CDR1 WNHNN, CDR2 SYGVQD (reference sequence). Germline trimming cut 8 bases from V and 3 bases from J; bases unmatched to any gene: 6. The CDR3 is 13 residues long. CDR3 amino acids: CASGETGDYGYTF. CDR3 in DNA: TGCGCCAGCGGGGAAACAGGGGACTATGGCTACACCTTC.

The chain uses TRBV11-2 and TRBJ2-3; D is uncertain. Per germline, CDR1 SGHAT and CDR2 FQNNGV. The V gene lost 5 bases and the J gene lost 1 base, with 19 bases spanning the gap. The CDR3 covers 17 residues. The CDR3 here is CASSPRHVGTGTDTQYF. In DNA, the CDR3 is TGTGCCAGCAGCCCTAGGCACGTGGGAACTGGCACAGATACGCAGTATTTT.

The rearrangement links TRBV7-9 to TRBJ2-4, with D perhaps matching TRBD1 or TRBD2 (5 bases each). Trimming removed 5 bases at V and 8 bases at J, with 7 bases between. Germline CDR1 SEHNR, CDR2 FQNEAQ (reference sequence). The CDR3 spans 11 residues. The CDR3 is CASSLGDIQYF. The CDR3 DNA follows: TGTGCCAGCAGCCTGGGGGACATTCAGTACTTC.

V is TRBV7-8 and J is TRBJ2-7; the match to TRBD2 covers 9 bases. This CDR3 has 15 residues. The ends lost 1 base at V and 4 bases at J; junction bases unmatched: 5. From germline, CDR1 is SGHVS and CDR2 FQNEAQ. The CDR3 loop reads CASSLVLAGTYEQYV. CDR3 DNA: TGTGCCAGCAGCTTAGTGCTAGCGGGGACTTACGAGCAGTACGTC.